This T cell receptor (beta chain) is drawn from a study of cytomegalovirus exposure and HLA in healthy donors. The study's findings and limits: Within a later analysis, the majority of CMV-associated TCR beta chains appeared HLA-restricted. The authors judged a highly shared variant cluster likely a sequencing artifact.

Remarks on this clone: Its antigen is unknown.

This cohort consisted of healthy bone marrow donors. Germline CDR1 is SEHNR and CDR2 is FQNEAQ (reference sequence). This CDR3 spans 16 amino acids. Trimming removed 3 bases from V and 5 bases from J; junction bases left unmatched: 8. Use of 60 Vbeta and 13 Jbeta primers characterized the PCR. In the original processing: In a later analysis, 80 million to 100 million unique TCR beta chains included roughly 11 million shared by two or more donors. The protocol was immunoSEQ multiplex PCR, while the TCRdb copy is restricted to in-frame clones and leaves out a portion. V and J calls and clone size are those listed in that table; D and trimming were worked out from the DNA. The sample shows about 190,000 clones, 80% to 90% of them seen only once.

The material sequenced was PBMCs. This TCR came from a man aged 25 to 45 in good health and CMV-seronegative. V usage is TRBV7-9 and J usage is TRBJ2-1; 9 bases align to TRBD1. This chain's CDR3 is CASSFAGTGYHNEQFF. In DNA form, the CDR3 reads TGTGCCAGCAGCTTCGCCGGGACAGGGTACCACAATGAGCAGTTCTTC.